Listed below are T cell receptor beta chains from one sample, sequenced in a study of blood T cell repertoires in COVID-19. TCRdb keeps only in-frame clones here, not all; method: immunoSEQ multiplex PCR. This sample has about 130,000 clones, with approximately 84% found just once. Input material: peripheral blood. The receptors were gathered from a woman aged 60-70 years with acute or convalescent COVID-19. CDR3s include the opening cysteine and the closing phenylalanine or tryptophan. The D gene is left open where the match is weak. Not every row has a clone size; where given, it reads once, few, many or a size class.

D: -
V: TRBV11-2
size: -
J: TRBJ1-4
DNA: TGTGCCAGCAGCTTGGGGCGAGTGGGAAATGAAAAACTGTTTTTT
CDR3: CASSLGRVGNEKLFF

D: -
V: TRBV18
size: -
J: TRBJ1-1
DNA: TGTGCCAGCTCACCCCAGTCAGGGGCTGGGAACACTGAAGCTTTCTTT
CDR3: CASSPQSGAGNTEAFF

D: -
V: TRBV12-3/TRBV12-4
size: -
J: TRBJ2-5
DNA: TGTGCCAGCAAATGGGAGGGGGAAGAGACCCAGTACTTC
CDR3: CASKWEGEETQYF

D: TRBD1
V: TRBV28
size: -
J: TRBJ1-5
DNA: TGTGCCGGACAGGGACAACGCAATCAGCCCCAGCATTTT
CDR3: CAGQGQRNQPQHF

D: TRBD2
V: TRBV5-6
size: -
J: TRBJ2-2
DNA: TGTGCCACCCGAAGGACTAGCGGGGTCTACACCGGGGAGCTGTTTTTT
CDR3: CATRRTSGVYTGELFF

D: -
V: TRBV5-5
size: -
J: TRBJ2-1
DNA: TGTGCCAGCGGGCGCTCGATTTCGGACAGCTACAATGAGCAGTTCTTC
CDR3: CASGRSISDSYNEQFF

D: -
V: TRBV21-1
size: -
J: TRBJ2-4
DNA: TGTGCCTTGAAGGGGCTTAATAACATTCAGTACTTC
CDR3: CALKGLNNIQYF

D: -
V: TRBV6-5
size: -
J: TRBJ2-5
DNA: TGTGCCAGCAGGGGGAAGGTGGGAGAAGAGACCCAGTACTTC
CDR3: CASRGKVGEETQYF

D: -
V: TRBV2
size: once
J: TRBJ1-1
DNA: TGTGCCAGCAGTGACAGGGCTCTGAACACTGAAGCTTTCTTT
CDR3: CASSDRALNTEAFF

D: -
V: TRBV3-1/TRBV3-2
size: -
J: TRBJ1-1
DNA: TGTGCCAGCAGCCCGTCGAACACTGAAGCTTTCTTT
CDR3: CASSPSNTEAFF

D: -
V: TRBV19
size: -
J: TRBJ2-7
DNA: TGTGCCAGCGGGAGAAGTGCCGAGCAGTACTTC
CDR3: CASGRSAEQYF

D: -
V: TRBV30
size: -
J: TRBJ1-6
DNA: TGTGCCTGGAGTGCTGGGGGGAATGGTTCACCCCTCCACTTT
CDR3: CAWSAGGNGSPLHF

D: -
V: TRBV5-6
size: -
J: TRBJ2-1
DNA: TGTGCCAGCAGCTTGGGCAGGGGTGATGAGCAGTTCTTC
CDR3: CASSLGRGDEQFF

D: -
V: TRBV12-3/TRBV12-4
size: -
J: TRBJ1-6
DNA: TGTGCCAGCAGTTCCATTGTGTTCCACTTT
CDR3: CASSSIVFHF

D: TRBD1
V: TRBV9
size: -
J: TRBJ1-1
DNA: TGTGCCAGCAGCGTAGGTCAGGGGGCAACTGAAGCTTTCTTT
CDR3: CASSVGQGATEAFF

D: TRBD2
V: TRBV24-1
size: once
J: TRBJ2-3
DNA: TGTGCCACCAGTGCCTTCCCTCGGGGGGGGAGCACAGATACGCAGTATTTT
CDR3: CATSAFPRGGSTDTQYF

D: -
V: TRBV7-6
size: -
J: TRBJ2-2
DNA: TGTGCCAGCAGCCCTCGGCAGGGAACCGGGGAGCTGTTTTTT
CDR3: CASSPRQGTGELFF

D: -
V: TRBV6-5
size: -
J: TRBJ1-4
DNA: TGTGCCAGCAGAGGAGGGAAAGAAAAACTGTTTTTT
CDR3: CASRGGKEKLFF

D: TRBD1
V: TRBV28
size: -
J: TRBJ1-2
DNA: TGTGCCAGCAGTTTAGGGTCCGTACAGGGGCTGGGCTACACCTTC
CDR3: CASSLGSVQGLGYTF

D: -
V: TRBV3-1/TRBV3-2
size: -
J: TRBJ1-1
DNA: TGTGCCAGCAGCCCCGCCAAGGACTTGAACACTGAAGCTTTCTTT
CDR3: CASSPAKDLNTEAFF

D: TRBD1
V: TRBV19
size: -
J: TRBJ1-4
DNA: TGTGCCAGTAGCCCCCGGGACAGGGTTGATGAAAAACTGTTTTTT
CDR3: CASSPRDRVDEKLFF

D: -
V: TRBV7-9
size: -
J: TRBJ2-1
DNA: TGTGCCAGCAGCTTAGACCCAGGCTATTACAATGAGCAGTTCTTC
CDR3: CASSLDPGYYNEQFF

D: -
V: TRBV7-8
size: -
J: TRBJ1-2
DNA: TGTGCCAGCAGCCAAGGTCAGGGCTACTATGGCTACACCTTC
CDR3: CASSQGQGYYGYTF

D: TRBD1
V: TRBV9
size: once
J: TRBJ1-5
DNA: TGTGCCAGCAGCGTAGAGGGGACAGGGGTCTTCAATCAGCCCCAGCATTTT
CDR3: CASSVEGTGVFNQPQHF

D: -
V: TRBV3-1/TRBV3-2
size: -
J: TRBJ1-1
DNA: TGTGCCAGCAGCCAACCGGGACAAATGAACACTGAAGCTTTCTTT
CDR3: CASSQPGQMNTEAFF

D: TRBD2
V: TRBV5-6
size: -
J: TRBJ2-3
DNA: TGTGCCAGCAGCTTGGGTGCTAGCGGGGTGTCTGTGGATACGCAGTATTTT
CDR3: CASSLGASGVSVDTQYF

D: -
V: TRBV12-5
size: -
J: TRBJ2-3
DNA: TGTGCTAGTGGTTTGGACCACCCGACAGGCACAGATACGCAGTATTTT
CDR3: CASGLDHPTGTDTQYF

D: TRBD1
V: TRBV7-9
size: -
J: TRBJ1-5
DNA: TGTGCCAGCAGCTTAGAGGGGGCAGGGCAGCCCCAGCATTTT
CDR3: CASSLEGAGQPQHF

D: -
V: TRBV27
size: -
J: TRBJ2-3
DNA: TGTGCCAGCAGTTTGAGGCCAGCAGATACGCAGTATTTT
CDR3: CASSLRPADTQYF

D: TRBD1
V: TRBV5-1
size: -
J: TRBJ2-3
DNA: TGCGCCAGCAGCTTGGCCGAGGGGGCGGGAGATACGCAGTATTTT
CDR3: CASSLAEGAGDTQYF

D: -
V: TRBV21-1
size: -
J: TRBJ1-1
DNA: TGTGCCAGCAGCAAACCTCCGGCAGGGGACGCGAACACTGAAGCTTTCTTT
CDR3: CASSKPPAGDANTEAFF

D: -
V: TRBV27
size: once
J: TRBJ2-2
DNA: TGTGCCAGCGCCCGAGAATCGGGCACCGGGGAGCTGTTTTTT
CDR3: CASARESGTGELFF

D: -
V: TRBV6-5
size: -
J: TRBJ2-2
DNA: TGTGCCAGCAAGACAACGAACACCGGGGAGCTGTTTTTT
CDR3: CASKTTNTGELFF

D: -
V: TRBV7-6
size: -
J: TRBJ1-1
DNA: TGTGCCAGCAGCCTAAGGGGGGGCTGGGGTGCTTTGGGCAACACTGAAGCTTTCTTT
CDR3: CASSLRGGWGALGNTEAFF

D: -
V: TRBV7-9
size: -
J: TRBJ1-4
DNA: TGTGCCAGCAGCCCGCCCGGCAGTGAGGCAACTAATGAAAAACTGTTTTTT
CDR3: CASSPPGSEATNEKLFF

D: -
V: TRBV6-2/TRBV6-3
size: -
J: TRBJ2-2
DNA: TGTGCCAGCAGTTACTCGAATCTTATAGGGAGGACCGGGGAGCTGTTTTTT
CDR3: CASSYSNLIGRTGELFF

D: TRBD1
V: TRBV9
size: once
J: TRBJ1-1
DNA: TGTGCCAGCAGCGCTCGACAGGGGGAAGATCCTGAAGCTTTCTTT
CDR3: CASSARQGEDPEAFF